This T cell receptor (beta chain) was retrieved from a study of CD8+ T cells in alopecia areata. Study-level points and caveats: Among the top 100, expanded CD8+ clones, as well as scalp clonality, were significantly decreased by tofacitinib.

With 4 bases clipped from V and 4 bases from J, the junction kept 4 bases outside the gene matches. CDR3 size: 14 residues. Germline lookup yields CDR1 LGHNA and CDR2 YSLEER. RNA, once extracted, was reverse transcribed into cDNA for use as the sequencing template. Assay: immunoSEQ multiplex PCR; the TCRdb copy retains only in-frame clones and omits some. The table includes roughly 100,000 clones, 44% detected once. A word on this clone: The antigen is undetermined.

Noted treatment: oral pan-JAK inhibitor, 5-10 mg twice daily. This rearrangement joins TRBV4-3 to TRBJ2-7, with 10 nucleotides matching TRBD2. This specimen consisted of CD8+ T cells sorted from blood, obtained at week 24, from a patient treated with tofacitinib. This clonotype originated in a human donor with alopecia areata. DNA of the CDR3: TGCGCCAGCAGCCCTAGCGGGAGTGGTTACGAGCAGTACTTC. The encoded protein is CASSPSGSGYEQYF.